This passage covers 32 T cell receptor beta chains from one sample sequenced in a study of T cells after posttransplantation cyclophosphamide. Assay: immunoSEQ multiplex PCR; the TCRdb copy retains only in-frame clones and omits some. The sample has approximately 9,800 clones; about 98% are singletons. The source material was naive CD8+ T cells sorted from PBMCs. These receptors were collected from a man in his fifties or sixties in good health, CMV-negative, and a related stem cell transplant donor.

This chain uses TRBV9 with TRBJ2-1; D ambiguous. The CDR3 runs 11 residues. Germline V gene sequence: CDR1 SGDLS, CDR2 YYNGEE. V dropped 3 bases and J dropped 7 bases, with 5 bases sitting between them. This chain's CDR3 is CASSERNEQFF. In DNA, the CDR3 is TGTGCCAGCAGCGAACGGAATGAGCAGTTCTTC.

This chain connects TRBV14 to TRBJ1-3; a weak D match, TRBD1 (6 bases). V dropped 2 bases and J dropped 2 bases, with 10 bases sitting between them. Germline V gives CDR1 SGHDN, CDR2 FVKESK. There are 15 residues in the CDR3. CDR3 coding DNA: TGTGCCAGCAGCCAAACAGGGACCACTGGAAACACCATATATTTT. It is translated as CASSQTGTTGNTIYF.

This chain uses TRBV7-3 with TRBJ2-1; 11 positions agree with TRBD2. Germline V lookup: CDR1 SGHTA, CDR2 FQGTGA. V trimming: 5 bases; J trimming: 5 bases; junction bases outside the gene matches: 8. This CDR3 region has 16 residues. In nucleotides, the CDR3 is TGTGCCAGCAGCCCTACGATTAGCGGGGGGGACAATGAGCAGTTCTTC. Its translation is CASSPTISGGDNEQFF.

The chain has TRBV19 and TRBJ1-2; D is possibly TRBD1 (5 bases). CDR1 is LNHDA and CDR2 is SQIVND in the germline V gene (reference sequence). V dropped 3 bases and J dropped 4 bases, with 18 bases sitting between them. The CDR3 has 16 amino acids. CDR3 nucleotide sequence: TGTGCCAGTAGTATTTGGGATTGGGAGGACATCTATGGCTACACCTTC. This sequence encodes CASSIWDWEDIYGYTF.

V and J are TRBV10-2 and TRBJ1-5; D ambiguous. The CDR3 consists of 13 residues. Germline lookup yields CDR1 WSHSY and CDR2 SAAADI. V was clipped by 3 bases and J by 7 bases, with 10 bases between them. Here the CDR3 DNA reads TGCGCCAGCAGTGAACAGATTGGACAGCCCCAGCATTTT. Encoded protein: CASSEQIGQPQHF.

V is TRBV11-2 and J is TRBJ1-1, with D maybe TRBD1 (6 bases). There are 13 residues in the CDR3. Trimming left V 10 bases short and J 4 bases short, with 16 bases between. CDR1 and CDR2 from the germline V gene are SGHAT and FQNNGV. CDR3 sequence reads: CATTDSRITEAFF. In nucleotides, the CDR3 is TGTGCCACCACGGACAGTAGGATCACTGAAGCTTTCTTT.

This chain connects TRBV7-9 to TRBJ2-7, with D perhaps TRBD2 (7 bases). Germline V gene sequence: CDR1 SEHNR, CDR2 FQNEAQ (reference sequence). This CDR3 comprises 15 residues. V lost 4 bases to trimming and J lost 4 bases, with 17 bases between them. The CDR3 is CASSYIGAGAYEQYF. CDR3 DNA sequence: TGTGCCAGCAGCTACATAGGGGCGGGGGCGTACGAGCAGTACTTC.

DNA for the CDR3: TGTGCCAGTAGTATCATGGGAGGTAGCAATCAGCCCCAGCATTTT. Protein: CASSIMGGSNQPQHF. The chain is built from TRBV19 and TRBJ1-5; D gene unclear. V dropped 3 bases and J dropped 0 bases, with 9 bases sitting between them. The CDR3 contains 15 residues. Germline CDR1 reads LNHDA; CDR2 reads SQIVND (reference sequence).

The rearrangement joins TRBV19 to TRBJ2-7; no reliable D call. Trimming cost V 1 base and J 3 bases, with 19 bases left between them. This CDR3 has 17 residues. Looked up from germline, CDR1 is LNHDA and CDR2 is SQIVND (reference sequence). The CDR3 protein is CASSIALGRSVNYEQYF. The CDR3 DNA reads TGTGCCAGTAGTATAGCCCTGGGCAGGTCCGTAAACTACGAGCAGTACTTC.

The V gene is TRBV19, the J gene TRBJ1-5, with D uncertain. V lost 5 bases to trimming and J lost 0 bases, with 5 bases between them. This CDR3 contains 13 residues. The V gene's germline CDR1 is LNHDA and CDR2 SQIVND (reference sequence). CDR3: CASSPNSNQPQHF. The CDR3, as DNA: TGTGCCAGTAGTCCTAATAGCAATCAGCCCCAGCATTTT.

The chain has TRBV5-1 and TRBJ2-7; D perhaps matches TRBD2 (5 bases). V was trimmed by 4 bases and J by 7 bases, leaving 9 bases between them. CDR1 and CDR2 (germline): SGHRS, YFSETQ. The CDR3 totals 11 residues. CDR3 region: CASSTPGEQYF. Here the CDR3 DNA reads TGCGCCAGCAGCACCCCGGGGGAGCAGTACTTC.

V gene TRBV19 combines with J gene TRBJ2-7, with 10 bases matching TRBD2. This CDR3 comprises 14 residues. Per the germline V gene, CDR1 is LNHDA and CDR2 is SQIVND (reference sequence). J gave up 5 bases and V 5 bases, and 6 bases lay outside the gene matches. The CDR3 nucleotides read TGTGCCAGTAGTTCGGGACTAGCGATAAACGAGCAGTACTTC. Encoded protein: CASSSGLAINEQYF.

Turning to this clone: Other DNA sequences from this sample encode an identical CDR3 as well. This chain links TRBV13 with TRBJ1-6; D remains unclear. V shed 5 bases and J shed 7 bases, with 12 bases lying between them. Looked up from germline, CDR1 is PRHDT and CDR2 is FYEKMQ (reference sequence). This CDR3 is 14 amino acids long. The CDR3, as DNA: TGTGCCAGCAGCCCCGGCGGAGGAAATTCACCCCTCCACTTT. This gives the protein CASSPGGGNSPLHF.

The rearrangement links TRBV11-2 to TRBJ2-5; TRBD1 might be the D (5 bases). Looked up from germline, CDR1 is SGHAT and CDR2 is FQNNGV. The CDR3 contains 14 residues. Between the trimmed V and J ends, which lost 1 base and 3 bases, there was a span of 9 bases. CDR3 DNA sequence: TGTGCCAGCAGCTTAGTTTCAGGGAAAGAGACCCAGTACTTC. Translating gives CASSLVSGKETQYF.

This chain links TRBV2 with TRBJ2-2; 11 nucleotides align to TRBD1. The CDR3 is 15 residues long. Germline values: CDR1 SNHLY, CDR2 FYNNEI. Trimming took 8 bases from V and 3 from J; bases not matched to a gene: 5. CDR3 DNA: TGTGCCAGCCGAAGGGGACAGGGGGACACCGGGGAGCTGTTTTTT. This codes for CASRRGQGDTGELFF.

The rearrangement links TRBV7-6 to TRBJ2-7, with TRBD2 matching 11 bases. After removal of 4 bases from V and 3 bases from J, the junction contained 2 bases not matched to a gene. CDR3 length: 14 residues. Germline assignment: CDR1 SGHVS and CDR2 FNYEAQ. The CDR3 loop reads CASSSTSGSYEQYF. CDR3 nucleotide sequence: TGTGCCAGCAGCTCTACTAGCGGGAGCTACGAGCAGTACTTC.

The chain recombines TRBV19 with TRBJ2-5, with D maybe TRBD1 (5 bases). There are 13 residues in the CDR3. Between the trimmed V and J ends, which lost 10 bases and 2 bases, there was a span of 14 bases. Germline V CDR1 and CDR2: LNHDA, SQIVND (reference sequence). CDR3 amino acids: CATGPGSQETQYF. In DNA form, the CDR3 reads TGTGCCACCGGGCCAGGGTCACAAGAGACCCAGTACTTC.

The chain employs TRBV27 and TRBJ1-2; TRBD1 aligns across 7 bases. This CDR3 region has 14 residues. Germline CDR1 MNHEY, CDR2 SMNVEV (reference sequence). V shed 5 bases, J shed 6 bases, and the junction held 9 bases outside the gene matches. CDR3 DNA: TGTGCCAGCAGTCGCTACAGGGGAAGGGATGGCTACACCTTC. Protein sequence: CASSRYRGRDGYTF.

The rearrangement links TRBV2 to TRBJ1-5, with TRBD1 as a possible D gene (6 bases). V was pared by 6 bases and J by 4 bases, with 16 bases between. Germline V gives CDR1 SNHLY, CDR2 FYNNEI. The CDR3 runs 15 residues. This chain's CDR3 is CASSPHGQTNQPQHF. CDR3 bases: TGTGCCAGCAGCCCCCACGGACAGACGAATCAGCCCCAGCATTTT.

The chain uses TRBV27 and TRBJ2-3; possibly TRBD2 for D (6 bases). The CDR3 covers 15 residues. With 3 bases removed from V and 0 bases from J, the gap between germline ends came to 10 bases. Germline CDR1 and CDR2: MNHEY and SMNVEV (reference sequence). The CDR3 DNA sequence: TGTGCCAGCAGTTTCCTGGGGGGAAGCACAGATACGCAGTATTTT. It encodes CASSFLGGSTDTQYF.

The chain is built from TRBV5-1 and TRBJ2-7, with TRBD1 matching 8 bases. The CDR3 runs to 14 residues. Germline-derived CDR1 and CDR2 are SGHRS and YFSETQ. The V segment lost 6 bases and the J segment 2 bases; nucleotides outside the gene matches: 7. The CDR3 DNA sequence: TGCGCCAGCACCAGGACAGGGTTAACCTACGAGCAGTACTTC. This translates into CASTRTGLTYEQYF.

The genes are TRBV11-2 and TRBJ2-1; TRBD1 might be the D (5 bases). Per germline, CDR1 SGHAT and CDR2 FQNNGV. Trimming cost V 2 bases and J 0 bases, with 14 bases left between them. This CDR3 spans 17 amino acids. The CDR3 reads CASSLQGRRSSYNEQFF. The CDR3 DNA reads TGTGCCAGCAGCTTACAGGGCAGGCGTAGCTCCTACAATGAGCAGTTCTTC.

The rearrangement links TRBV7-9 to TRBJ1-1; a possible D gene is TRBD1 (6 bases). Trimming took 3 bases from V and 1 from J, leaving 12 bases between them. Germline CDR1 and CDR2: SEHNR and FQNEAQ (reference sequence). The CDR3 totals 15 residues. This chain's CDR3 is CASSLGHPRNTEAFF. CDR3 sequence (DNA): TGTGCCAGCAGCTTGGGACACCCCAGGAACACTGAAGCTTTCTTT.

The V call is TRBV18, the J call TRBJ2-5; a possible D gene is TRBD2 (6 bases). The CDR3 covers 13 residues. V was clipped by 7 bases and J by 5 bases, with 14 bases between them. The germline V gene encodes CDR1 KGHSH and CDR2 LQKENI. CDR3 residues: CASWGTAGETQYF. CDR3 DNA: TGTGCCAGCTGGGGGACCGCGGGGGAGACCCAGTACTTC.

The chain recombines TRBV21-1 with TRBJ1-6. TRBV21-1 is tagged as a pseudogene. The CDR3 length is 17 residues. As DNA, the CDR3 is TGTGCCAGCAGCCCCCTTGGAGAATTCGGAACCCCTGCGTCCCTCCACTTT. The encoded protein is CASSPLGEFGTPASLHF.

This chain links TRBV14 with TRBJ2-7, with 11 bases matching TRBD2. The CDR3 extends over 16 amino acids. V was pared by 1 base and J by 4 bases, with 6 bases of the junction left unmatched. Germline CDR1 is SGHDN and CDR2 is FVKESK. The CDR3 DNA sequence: TGTGCCAGCAGCCAAGGAAGGGGGACTAGCGGATACGAGCAGTACTTC. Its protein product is CASSQGRGTSGYEQYF.

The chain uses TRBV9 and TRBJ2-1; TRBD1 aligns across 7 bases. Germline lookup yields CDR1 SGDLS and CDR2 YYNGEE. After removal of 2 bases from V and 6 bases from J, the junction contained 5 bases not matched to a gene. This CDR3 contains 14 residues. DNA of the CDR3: TGTGCCAGCAGCGTCTATTCAGGGGGCAATGAGCAGTTCTTC. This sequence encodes CASSVYSGGNEQFF.

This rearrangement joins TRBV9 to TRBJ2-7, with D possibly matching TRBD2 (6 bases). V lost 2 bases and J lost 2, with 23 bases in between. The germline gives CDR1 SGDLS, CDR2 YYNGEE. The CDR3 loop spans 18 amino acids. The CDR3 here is CASSVKGGVGTQPYEQYF. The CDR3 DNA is TGTGCCAGCAGCGTCAAGGGAGGTGTGGGGACCCAACCCTACGAGCAGTACTTC.

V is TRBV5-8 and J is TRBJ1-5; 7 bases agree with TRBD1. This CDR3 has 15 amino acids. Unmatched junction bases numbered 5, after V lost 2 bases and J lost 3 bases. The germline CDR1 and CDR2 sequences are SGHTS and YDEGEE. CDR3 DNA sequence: TGTGCCAGCAGCTTCCGGGACAGATCCAATCAGCCCCAGCATTTT. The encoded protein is CASSFRDRSNQPQHF.

The CDR3 spells CASSQEGTYNGYTF. CDR3 sequence (DNA): TGTGCCAGCAGCCAAGAAGGGACATATAATGGCTACACCTTC. The J gene is TRBJ1-2, the V gene TRBV14; perhaps TRBD1 as D (6 bases). This CDR3 has 14 residues. Per the germline V gene, CDR1 is SGHDN and CDR2 is FVKESK. The V end was cut by 0 bases, the J end by 6 bases, with 11 bases between.

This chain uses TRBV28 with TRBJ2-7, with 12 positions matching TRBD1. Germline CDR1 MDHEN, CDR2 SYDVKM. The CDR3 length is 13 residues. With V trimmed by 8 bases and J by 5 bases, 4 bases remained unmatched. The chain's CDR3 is CASQWDRGHEQYF. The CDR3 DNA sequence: TGTGCCAGCCAGTGGGACAGGGGGCACGAGCAGTACTTC.

This chain's CDR3 is CASSYSWTGVGETQYF. CDR3 DNA: TGTGCCAGCAGTTACTCATGGACAGGGGTTGGAGAGACCCAGTACTTC. The rearrangement uses TRBV6-5 and TRBJ2-5, with 9 nucleotides matching TRBD1. This CDR3 has 16 residues. CDR1 MNHEY and CDR2 SVGAGI come from the germline V gene. The V segment lost 0 bases and the J segment 4 bases; nucleotides outside the gene matches: 6.